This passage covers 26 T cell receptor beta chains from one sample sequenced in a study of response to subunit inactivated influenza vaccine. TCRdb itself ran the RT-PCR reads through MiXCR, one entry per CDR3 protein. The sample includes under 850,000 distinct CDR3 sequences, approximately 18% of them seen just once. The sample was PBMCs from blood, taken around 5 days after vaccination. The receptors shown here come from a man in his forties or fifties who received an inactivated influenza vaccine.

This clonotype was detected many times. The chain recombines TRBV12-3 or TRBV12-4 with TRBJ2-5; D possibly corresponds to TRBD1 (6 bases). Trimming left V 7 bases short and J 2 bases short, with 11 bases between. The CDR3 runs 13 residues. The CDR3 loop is CASMGARQETQYF. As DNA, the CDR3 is TGTGCCAGCATGGGGGCCAGGCAAGAGACCCAGTACTTC.

The CDR3 sequence is CASSYSRDEKLFF. CDR3 nucleotide sequence: TGTGCCAGCAGTTACTCAAGGGATGAAAAACTGTTTTTT. The V call is TRBV6-5, the J call TRBJ1-4; D unresolved. V was shortened by 0 bases and J by 6 bases, with 5 bases between the two germline ends. Germline CDR1 and CDR2: MNHEY and SVGAGI. CDR3 length: 13 amino acids.

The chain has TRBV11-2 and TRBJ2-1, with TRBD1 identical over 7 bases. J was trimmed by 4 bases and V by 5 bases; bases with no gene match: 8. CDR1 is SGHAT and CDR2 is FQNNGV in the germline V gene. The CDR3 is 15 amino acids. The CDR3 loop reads CASSAPGQLYNEQFF. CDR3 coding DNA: TGTGCCAGCAGCGCCCCGGGACAGCTATACAATGAGCAGTTCTTC.

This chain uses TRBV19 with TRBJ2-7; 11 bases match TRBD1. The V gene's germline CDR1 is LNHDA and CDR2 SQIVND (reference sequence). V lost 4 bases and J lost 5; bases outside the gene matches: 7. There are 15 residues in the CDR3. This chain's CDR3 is CASSTGQGALNEQYF. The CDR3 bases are TGTGCCAGTAGTACCGGACAGGGGGCGTTGAACGAGCAGTACTTC.

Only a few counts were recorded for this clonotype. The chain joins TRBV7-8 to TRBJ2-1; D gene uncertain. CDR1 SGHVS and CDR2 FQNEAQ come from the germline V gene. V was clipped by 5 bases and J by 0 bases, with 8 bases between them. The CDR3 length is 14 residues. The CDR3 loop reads CASSHGYSYNEQFF. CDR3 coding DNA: TGTGCCAGCAGCCATGGATACTCCTACAATGAGCAGTTCTTC.

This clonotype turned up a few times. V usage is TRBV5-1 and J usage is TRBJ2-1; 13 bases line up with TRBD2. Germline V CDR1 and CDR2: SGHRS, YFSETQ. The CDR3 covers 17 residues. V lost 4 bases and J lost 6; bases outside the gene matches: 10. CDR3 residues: CASSPTSGGTGVNEQFF. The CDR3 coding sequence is TGCGCCAGCAGCCCGACTAGCGGGGGGACGGGTGTCAATGAGCAGTTCTTC. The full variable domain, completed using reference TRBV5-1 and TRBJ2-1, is KAGVTQTPRYLIKTRGQQVTLSCSPISGHRSVSWYQQTPGQGLQFLFEYFSETQRNKGNFPGRFSGRQFSNSRSEMNVSTLELGDSALYLCASSPTSGGTGVNEQFFGPGTRLTVL.

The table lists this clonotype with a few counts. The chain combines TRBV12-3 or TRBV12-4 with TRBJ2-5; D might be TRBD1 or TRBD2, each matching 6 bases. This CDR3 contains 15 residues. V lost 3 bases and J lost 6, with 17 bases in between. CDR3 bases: TGTGCCAGCAGTTTCCAGGACATAGGGGGGAAGACCCAGTACTTC. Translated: CASSFQDIGGKTQYF.

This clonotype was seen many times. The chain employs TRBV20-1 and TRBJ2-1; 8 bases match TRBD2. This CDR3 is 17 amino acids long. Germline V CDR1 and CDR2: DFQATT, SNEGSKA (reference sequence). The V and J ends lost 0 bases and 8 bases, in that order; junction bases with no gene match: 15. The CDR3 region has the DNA TGCAGTGCTAGAGATCCAGTAGCGAGCGGGAGAGTGGATGAGCAGTTCTTC. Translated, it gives CSARDPVASGRVDEQFF.

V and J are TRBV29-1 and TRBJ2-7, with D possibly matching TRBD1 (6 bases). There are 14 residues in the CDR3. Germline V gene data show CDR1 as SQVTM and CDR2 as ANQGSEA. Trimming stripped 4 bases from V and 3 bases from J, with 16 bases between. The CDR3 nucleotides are TGCAGCGTTGTAATAGGCAGGGGAAGCTACGAGCAGTACTTC. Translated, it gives CSVVIGRGSYEQYF.

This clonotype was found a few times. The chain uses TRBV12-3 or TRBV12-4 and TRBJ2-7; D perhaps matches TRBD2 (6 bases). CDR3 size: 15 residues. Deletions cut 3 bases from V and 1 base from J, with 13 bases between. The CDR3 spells CASSFWLAPSYEQYF. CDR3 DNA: TGTGCCAGCAGTTTCTGGCTAGCGCCTTCCTACGAGCAGTACTTC.

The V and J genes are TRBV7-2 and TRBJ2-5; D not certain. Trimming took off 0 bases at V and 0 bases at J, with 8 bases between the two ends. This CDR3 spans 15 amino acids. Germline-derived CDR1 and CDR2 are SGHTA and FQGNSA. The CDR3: CASSLAKGYQETQYF. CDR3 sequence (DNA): TGTGCCAGCAGCTTAGCGAAAGGCTACCAAGAGACCCAGTACTTC.

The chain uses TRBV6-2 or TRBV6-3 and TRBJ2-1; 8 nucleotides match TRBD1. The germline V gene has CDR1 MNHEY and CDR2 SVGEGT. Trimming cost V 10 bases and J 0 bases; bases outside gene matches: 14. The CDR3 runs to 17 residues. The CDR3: CATQGAAGLSSYNEQFF. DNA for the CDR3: TGTGCCACCCAGGGGGCGGCGGGTCTGAGCTCCTACAATGAGCAGTTCTTC.

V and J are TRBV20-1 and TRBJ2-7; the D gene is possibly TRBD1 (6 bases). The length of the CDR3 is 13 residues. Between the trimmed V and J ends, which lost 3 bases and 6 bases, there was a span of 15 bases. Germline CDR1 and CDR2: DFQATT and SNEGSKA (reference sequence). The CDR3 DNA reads TGCAGTGCTAGTTATGCAGGGGAATCCGAGCAGTACTTC. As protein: CSASYAGESEQYF.

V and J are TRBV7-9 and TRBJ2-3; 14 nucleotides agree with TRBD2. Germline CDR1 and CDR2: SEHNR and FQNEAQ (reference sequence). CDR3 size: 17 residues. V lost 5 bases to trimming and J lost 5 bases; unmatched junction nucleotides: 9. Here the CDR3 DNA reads TGTGCCAGCAGCCCCGGACTAGCGGGAGGAGGAGGAGATACGCAGTATTTT. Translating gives CASSPGLAGGGGDTQYF.

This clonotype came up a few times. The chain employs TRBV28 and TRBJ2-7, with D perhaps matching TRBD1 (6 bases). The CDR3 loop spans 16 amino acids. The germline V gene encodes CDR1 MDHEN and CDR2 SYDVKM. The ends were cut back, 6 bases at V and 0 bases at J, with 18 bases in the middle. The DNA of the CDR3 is TGTGCCAGCAGCCTAAATCAGGGGACCGTCTCCTACGAGCAGTACTTC. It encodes CASSLNQGTVSYEQYF.

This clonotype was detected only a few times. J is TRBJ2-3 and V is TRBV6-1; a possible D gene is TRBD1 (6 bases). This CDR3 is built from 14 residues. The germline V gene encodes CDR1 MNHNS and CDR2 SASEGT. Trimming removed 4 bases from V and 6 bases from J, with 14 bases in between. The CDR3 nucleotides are TGTGCCAGCAGTGTGGACAGCACCTTCGATACGCAGTATTTT. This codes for CASSVDSTFDTQYF.

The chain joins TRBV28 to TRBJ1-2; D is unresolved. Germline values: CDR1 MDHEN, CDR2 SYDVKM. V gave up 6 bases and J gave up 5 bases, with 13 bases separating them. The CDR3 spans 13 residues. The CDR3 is CASSVWPRYGYTF. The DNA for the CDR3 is TGTGCCAGCAGCGTTTGGCCCCGGTATGGCTACACCTTC.

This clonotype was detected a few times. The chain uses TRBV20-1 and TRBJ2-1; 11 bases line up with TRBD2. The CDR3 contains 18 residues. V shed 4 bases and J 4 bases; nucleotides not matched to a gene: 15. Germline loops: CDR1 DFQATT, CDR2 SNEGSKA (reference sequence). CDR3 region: CSAKTASGGTLRYNEQFF. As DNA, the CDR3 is TGCAGTGCTAAGACGGCTAGCGGGGGGACCTTAAGATACAATGAGCAGTTCTTC.

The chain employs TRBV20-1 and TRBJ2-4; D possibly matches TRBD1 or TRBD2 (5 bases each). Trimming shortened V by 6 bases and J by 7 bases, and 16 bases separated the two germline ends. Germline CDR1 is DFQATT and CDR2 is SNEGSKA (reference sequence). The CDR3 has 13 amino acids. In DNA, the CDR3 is TGCAGTGCCCCGGGGCCCCAAAGGAACATTCAGTACTTC. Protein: CSAPGPQRNIQYF.

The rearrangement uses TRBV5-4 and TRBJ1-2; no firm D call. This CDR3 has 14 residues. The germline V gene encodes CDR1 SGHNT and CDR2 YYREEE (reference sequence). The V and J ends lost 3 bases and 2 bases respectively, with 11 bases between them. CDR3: CASSSDGRNYGYTF. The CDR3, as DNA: TGTGCCAGCAGCTCGGATGGGAGGAACTATGGCTACACCTTC.

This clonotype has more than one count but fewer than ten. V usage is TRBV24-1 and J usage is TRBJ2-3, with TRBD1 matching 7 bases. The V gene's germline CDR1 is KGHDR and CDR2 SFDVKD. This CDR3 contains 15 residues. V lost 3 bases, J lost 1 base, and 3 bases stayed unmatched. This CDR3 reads CATSDRQGGTDTQYF. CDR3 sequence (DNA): TGTGCCACCAGTGATAGACAGGGCGGCACAGATACGCAGTATTTT.

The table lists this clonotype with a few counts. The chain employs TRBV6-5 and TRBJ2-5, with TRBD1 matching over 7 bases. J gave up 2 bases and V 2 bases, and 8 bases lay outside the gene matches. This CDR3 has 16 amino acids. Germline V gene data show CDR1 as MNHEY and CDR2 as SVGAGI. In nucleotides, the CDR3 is TGTGCCAGCAGTTACGGACAGGAAAGGGGACAAGAGACCCAGTACTTC. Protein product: CASSYGQERGQETQYF.

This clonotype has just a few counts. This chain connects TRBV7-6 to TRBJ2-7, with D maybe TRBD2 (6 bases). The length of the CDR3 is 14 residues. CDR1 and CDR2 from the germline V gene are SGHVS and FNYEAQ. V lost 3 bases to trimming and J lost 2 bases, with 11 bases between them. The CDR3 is CASSFRRGAYEQYF. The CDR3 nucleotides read TGTGCCAGCAGCTTTCGGCGCGGGGCCTACGAGCAGTACTTC.

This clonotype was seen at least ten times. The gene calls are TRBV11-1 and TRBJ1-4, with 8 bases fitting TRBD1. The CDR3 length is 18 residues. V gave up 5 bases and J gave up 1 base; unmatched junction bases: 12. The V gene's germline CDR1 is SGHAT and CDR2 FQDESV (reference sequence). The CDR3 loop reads CASSPTIAGGLTNEKLFF. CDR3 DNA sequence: TGTGCCAGCAGCCCCACAATTGCAGGGGGCCTAACTAATGAAAAACTGTTTTTT.

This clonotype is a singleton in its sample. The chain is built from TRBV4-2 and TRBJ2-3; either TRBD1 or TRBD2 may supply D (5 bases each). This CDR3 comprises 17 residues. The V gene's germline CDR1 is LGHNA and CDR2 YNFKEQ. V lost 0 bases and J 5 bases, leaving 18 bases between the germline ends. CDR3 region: CASSQDGAYREGDTQYF. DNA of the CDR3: TGTGCCAGCAGCCAAGATGGGGCCTATCGGGAAGGAGATACGCAGTATTTT.

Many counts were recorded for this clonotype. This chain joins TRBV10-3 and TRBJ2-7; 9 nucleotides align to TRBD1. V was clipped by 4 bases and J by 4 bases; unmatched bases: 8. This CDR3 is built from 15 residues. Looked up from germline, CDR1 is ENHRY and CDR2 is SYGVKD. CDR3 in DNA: TGTGCCATCAGTGGTGGCGGGACAGGGTCGTACGAGCAGTACTTC. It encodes CAISGGGTGSYEQYF.